This T cell receptor (beta chain) comes out of a study of early T cells in non-severe SARS-CoV-2 infection. At the level of the study: Whole-blood bulk RNA, unsorted, was sequenced, and chains were unpaired.

Per the germline V gene, CDR1 is MDHEN and CDR2 is SYDVKM. V lost 1 base and J 4 bases, leaving 7 bases between the germline ends. The CDR3 is 13 amino acids. Regarding the study as a whole: The VDJdb matching leaned toward anti-spike CD8 responses and overlooked private and CD4 specificities.

Researchers tagged individual cDNA molecules with unique molecular identifiers. Each CDR3 protein gets one entry after TCRdb re-called the 5' RACE reads with MiXCR. The profile shows fewer than 40,000 distinct CDR3 sequences, 5% to 5.5% of them singletons. With regard to this clonotype: Antigen unknown.

The rearrangement joins TRBV28 to TRBJ1-1, with D unclear. Sequenced material: whole blood. The source is an adult who was a healthcare worker with PCR-confirmed SARS-CoV-2 infection or an uninfected control (not recorded which). The CDR3 DNA follows: TGTGCCAGCAGTTTATCCGTGGGCACTGAAGCTTTCTTT. This gives the protein CASSLSVGTEAFF. Full variable domain (outside the CDR3, taken from reference TRBV28 and TRBJ1-1): DVKVTQSSRYLVKRTGEKVFLECVQDMDHENMFWYRQDPGLGLRLIYFSYDVKMKEKGDIPEGYSVSREKKERFSLILESASTNQTSMYLCASSLSVGTEAFFGQGTRLTVV.